What follows are 13 T cell receptor beta chains derived from one specimen sequenced in a study of T cell responses to AZD1222 COVID-19 vaccine. Libraries were prepared by immunoSEQ multiplex PCR; TCRdb keeps only in-frame clonotypes and omits some of them. The sample has about 79,000 clones, around 80% seen once. The input for sequencing was peripheral blood, taken on day 0 of AZD1222 vaccination. Source of these receptors: an adult in good health.

The gene calls are TRBV3-1 (or the pseudogene TRBV3-2) and TRBJ2-5; a weak D match, TRBD2 (5 bases). The CDR3 length is 14 residues. Germline V CDR1 and CDR2: LGHDT, YNNKEL (reference sequence). Trimming pared 2 bases from V and 4 bases from J, leaving 11 bases between. The CDR3 nucleotides are TGTGCCAGCAGCCAACTAGCCACGGGAGAGACCCAGTACTTC. Its translation: CASSQLATGETQYF.

V is TRBV3-1 (or the pseudogene TRBV3-2) and J is TRBJ1-3; no definite D call. Germline V gene sequence: CDR1 LGHDT, CDR2 YNNKEL (reference sequence). The CDR3 runs to 14 residues. V shed 2 bases and J shed 0 bases, with 5 bases lying between them. CDR3 amino acids: CASSQTSSGNTIYF. The CDR3 nucleotides are TGTGCCAGCAGCCAAACGAGCTCTGGAAACACCATATATTTT.

The rearrangement uses TRBV5-8 and TRBJ2-1, with D unresolved. This CDR3 has 11 residues. Germline V gene data show CDR1 as SGHTS and CDR2 as YDEGEE. V dropped 4 bases and J dropped 7 bases, with 6 bases sitting between them. The CDR3 DNA reads as TGTGCCAGCAGCCCGATTAATGAGCAGTTCTTC. Amino acid sequence: CASSPINEQFF. Based on the CDR3 plus reference TRBV5-8 and TRBJ2-1, the full variable domain is EAGVTQSPTHLIKTRGQQATLRCSPISGHTSVYWYQQALGLGLQFLLWYDEGEERNRGNFPPRFSGRQFPNYSSELNVNALELEDSALYLCASSPINEQFFGPGTRLTVL.

With regard to this clone: Lacking the conserved final phenylalanine or tryptophan, this CDR3 likely reflects a read error. The limits of the CDR3 on the DNA are not certain, so only TCRdb's listed CDR3 is given. This chain connects TRBV20-1 to TRBJ2-7. Ends included, the CDR3 has 11 residues. Germline CDR1 reads DFQATT; CDR2 reads SNEGSKA (reference sequence). CDR3 amino acids: CSAVRGGTSLS.

The chain links TRBV27 to TRBJ2-5; D perhaps matches TRBD2 (6 bases). Per germline, CDR1 MNHEY and CDR2 SMNVEV (reference sequence). Trimming left V 5 bases short and J 5 bases short, with 12 bases between. This CDR3 has 13 amino acids. The CDR3 protein is CASSIGGRETQYF. DNA of the CDR3: TGTGCCAGCAGTATCGGGGGACGGGAGACCCAGTACTTC.

The chain combines TRBV5-1 with TRBJ1-5; D is undetermined. Trimming cost V 2 bases and J 0 bases, with 12 bases left between them. CDR1 and CDR2 (germline): SGHRS, YFSETQ. The CDR3 sequence is 16 residues long. The CDR3 DNA is TGCGCCAGCAGCTTTGAGGGAGAGTATAGCAATCAGCCCCAGCATTTT. Translating gives CASSFEGEYSNQPQHF. The whole variable domain, remainder taken from reference TRBV5-1 and TRBJ1-5, is KAGVTQTPRYLIKTRGQQVTLSCSPISGHRSVSWYQQTPGQGLQFLFEYFSETQRNKGNFPGRFSGRQFSNSRSEMNVSTLELGDSALYLCASSFEGEYSNQPQHFGDGTRLSIL.

The gene calls are TRBV5-5 and TRBJ2-7, with D uncertain. V gave up 0 bases and J gave up 5 bases, with 15 bases separating them. The germline V gene encodes CDR1 SGHKS and CDR2 YYEKEE (reference sequence). The CDR3 is 15 residues long. DNA of the CDR3: TGTGCCAGCAGCTTGGGGCCCCACAGTCAAAACGAGCAGTACTTC. It is translated as CASSLGPHSQNEQYF.

CDR3 sequence: CASSRGRTNTEAFF. The CDR3 DNA sequence: TGTGCCAGCAGTAGGGGGAGGACGAACACTGAAGCTTTCTTT. This chain joins TRBV27 and TRBJ1-1; D possibly corresponds to TRBD1 (6 bases). Germline CDR1 is MNHEY and CDR2 is SMNVEV (reference sequence). Trimming shortened V by 5 bases and J by 1 base, and 11 bases separated the two germline ends. The CDR3 runs to 14 residues.

This clone came up once. The chain links TRBV6-2 or TRBV6-3 to TRBJ1-5; D uncertain. Germline V gene lookup returns CDR1 MNHEY and CDR2 SVGEGT. V lost 6 bases and J lost 7, with 13 bases in between. The CDR3 extends over 13 amino acids. CDR3 residues: CASSGVGNQPQHF. DNA of the CDR3: TGTGCCAGCAGCGGCGTTGGGAACCAGCCCCAGCATTTT.

The CDR3 spells CASSIDRGRNSPLHF. The CDR3 DNA follows: TGCGCCAGCAGTATTGACAGGGGGCGAAATTCACCCCTCCACTTT. This sequence joins TRBV10-1 and TRBJ1-6; 10 bases align to TRBD1. The CDR3 contains 15 residues. J gave up 7 bases and V 5 bases, and 5 bases lay outside the gene matches. Germline values: CDR1 WNHNN, CDR2 SYGVQD (reference sequence).

The chain employs TRBV6-5 and TRBJ2-1; D is tentatively TRBD1 or TRBD2 (6 bases each). Trimming removed 9 bases from V and 0 bases from J, with 15 bases in between. The germline gives CDR1 MNHEY, CDR2 SVGAGI. This CDR3 contains 15 residues. The CDR3 nucleotides are TGTGCCAGTCTTTTGGGGGGCTACTCCTACAATGAGCAGTTCTTC. Translation: CASLLGGYSYNEQFF.

The rearrangement uses TRBV5-4 and TRBJ2-3; D is undetermined. Trimming stripped 4 bases from V and 5 bases from J, with 5 bases between. The CDR3 consists of 11 residues. CDR1 is SGHNT and CDR2 is YYREEE in the germline V gene (reference sequence). CDR3 nucleotides: TGTGCCAGCAGCATGAGAGATACGCAGTATTTT. This codes for CASSMRDTQYF.

The chain links TRBV4-1 to TRBJ2-5; D is unresolved. V was pared by 1 base and J by 0 bases, with 6 bases between. CDR3 length equals 14 residues. Germline V CDR1 and CDR2: MGHRA, YSYEKL. CDR3 amino acids: CASSQGQYQETQYF. The CDR3 DNA follows: TGCGCCAGCAGCCAAGGACAATACCAAGAGACCCAGTACTTC.